This is a list of T cell receptor beta chains from one sample in a study of T cells in Graves' hyperthyroidism and ophthalmopathy. TCRdb re-derived calls from the multiplex PCR reads in MiXCR, one entry per CDR3 protein. The sample shows fewer than 900,000 distinct CDR3 sequences, around 19% of them seen only once. The specimen sequenced was blood. These receptors came from a woman in her forties or fifties with Graves' hyperthyroidism that later progressed to Graves' ophthalmopathy. Both conserved end residues are part of each CDR3. A D gene is named only where the DNA matches it firmly. Clone size, where shown, is once, few, many, or a class for clones that have expanded.

j_gene | abundance | v_gene | d_gene | CDR3aa | CDR3nt
TRBJ1-4 | many | TRBV11-2 | . | CASSLGFRTEDEKLFF | TGTGCCAGCAGCTTAGGTTTCCGGACAGAAGATGAAAAACTGTTTTTT
TRBJ2-1 | many | TRBV2 | . | CASSAILLGYEQFF | TGTGCCAGCAGTGCGATCCTTTTGGGATATGAGCAGTTCTTC
TRBJ2-1 | many | TRBV11-3 | TRBD2 | CASSQLAGAYNEQFF | TGTGCCAGCAGCCAGCTAGCGGGGGCTTACAATGAGCAGTTCTTC
TRBJ2-3 | many | TRBV3-1 | TRBD2 | CASSGGADTQYF | TGTGCCAGCAGCGGGGGGGCAGATACGCAGTATTTT
TRBJ2-1 | . | TRBV6-1 | TRBD1 | CASTTGTGEQFF | TGTGCCAGCACCACAGGGACAGGGGAGCAGTTCTTC
TRBJ2-3 | . | TRBV30 | . | CAWSVSVGRRRDTQYF | TGTGCCTGGAGTGTTTCAGTGGGGCGCCGCCGAGATACGCAGTATTTT
TRBJ2-5 | many | TRBV12-3/TRBV12-4 | TRBD2 | CASSFKRGGVETQYF | TGTGCCAGCAGTTTCAAGCGGGGGGGCGTAGAGACCCAGTACTTC
TRBJ1-2 | . | TRBV27 | . | CASSLAHGGGYTF | TGTGCCAGCAGTTTAGCACATGGGGGGGGCTACACCTTC
TRBJ1-1 | few | TRBV6-5 | . | CASSSQKTFNTEAFF | TGTGCCAGCAGTTCCCAAAAGACCTTCAACACTGAAGCTTTCTTT
TRBJ1-2 | many | TRBV6-5 | TRBD1 | CASSYGTGGYGYTF | TGTGCCAGCAGTTACGGGACAGGCGGCTATGGCTACACCTTC
TRBJ2-3 | many | TRBV7-9 | . | CASSSPPRGEYTQYF | TGTGCCAGCAGCTCACCCCCCAGGGGGGAATATACGCAGTATTTT
TRBJ2-1 | many | TRBV7-3 | . | CASSLVRNNEQFF | TGTGCCAGCAGCTTAGTACGTAACAATGAGCAGTTCTTC
TRBJ1-2 | . | TRBV25-1 | TRBD1 | CASSEWAGQGEKGYTF | TGTGCCAGCAGTGAATGGGCCGGACAGGGAGAGAAGGGCTACACCTTC
TRBJ2-6 | few | TRBV5-5 | TRBD1 | CASSLTGGGSGANVLTF | TGTGCCAGCAGCTTGACAGGGGGAGGCTCTGGGGCCAACGTCCTGACTTTC
TRBJ2-1 | . | TRBV3-1 | . | CASSQDMDKPGMRQFF | TGTGCCAGCAGCCAAGATATGGACAAGCCGGGGATGAGGCAGTTCTTC
TRBJ2-3 | many | TRBV6-1 | . | CASTPGLVARDTQYF | TGTGCCAGCACCCCCGGTCTAGTAGCGAGAGATACGCAGTATTTT
TRBJ1-4 | few | TRBV6-1 | . | CASSIGASTNEKLFF | TGTGCCAGCAGCATCGGGGCTTCAACTAATGAAAAACTGTTTTTT
TRBJ2-1 | . | TRBV2 | . | CASSVSYNEQFF | TGTGCCAGCAGTGTGTCCTACAATGAGCAGTTCTTC
TRBJ1-5 | many | TRBV5-5 | . | CASSLDRGTNQPQHF | TGTGCCAGCAGCTTGGATCGGGGCACTAATCAGCCCCAGCATTTT
TRBJ1-4 | few | TRBV14 | . | CASSHSSAVNEKLFF | TGTGCCAGCAGCCACAGCTCAGCTGTTAATGAAAAACTGTTTTTT
TRBJ1-1 | few | TRBV5-8 | . | CASSLIASTEAFF | TGTGCCAGCAGCTTGATTGCTAGCACTGAAGCTTTCTTT
TRBJ2-5 | many | TRBV3-1 | TRBD2 | CASSQAFRGLMPETQYF | TGTGCCAGCAGCCAAGCATTTAGGGGACTAATGCCAGAGACCCAGTACTTC
TRBJ1-1 | . | TRBV7-6 | . | CASSLRQMNTGAFF | TGTGCCAGCAGCCTCAGACAGATGAACACTGGAGCTTTCTTT
TRBJ2-7 | . | TRBV5-1 | . | CASSPRGSGTQTYEQYF | TGCGCCAGCTCCCCGCGGGGTAGCGGAACGCAAACCTACGAGCAGTACTTC